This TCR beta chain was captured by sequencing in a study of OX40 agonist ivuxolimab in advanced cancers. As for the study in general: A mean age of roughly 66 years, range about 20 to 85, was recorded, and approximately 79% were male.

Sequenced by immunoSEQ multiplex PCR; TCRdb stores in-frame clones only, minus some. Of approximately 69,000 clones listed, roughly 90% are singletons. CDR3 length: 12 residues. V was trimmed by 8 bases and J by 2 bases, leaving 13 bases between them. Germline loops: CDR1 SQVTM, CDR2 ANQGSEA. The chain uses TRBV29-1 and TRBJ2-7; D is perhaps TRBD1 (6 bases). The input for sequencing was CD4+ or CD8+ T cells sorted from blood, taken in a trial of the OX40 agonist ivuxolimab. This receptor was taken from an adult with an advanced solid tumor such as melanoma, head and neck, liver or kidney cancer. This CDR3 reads CSTRTATYEQYF. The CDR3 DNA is TGCAGCACGAGGACAGCGACCTACGAGCAGTACTTC.